Listed below are T cell receptor beta chains from one sample, sequenced in a study of T cell responses to AZD1222 COVID-19 vaccine. Assay used: immunoSEQ multiplex PCR; TCRdb lists only in-frame clones, some missing. The repertoire holds around 30,000 clones, with approximately 89% as singletons. The source was peripheral blood, collected on day 0 of AZD1222 vaccination. The receptor set was obtained from an adult in good health. CDR3s include the opening cysteine and the closing phenylalanine or tryptophan. Fields, in order: clone size, V gene, D gene, J gene, CDR3 protein, CDR3 DNA. The D gene is left open where the match is weak. Clone sizes are given selectively: once, few, many, or a class where the clone is expanded.

.	TRBV6-6	TRBD1	TRBJ1-1	CASTQTGLTEAFF	TGTGCCAGCACCCAGACAGGGCTCACTGAAGCTTTCTTT
.	TRBV30	.	TRBJ2-7	CAWSSTGYEQYF	TGTGCCTGGAGTTCAACAGGGTACGAGCAGTACTTC
.	TRBV6-2/TRBV6-3	.	TRBJ1-2	CASSDGRGARYTF	TGTGCCAGCAGCGACGGACGCGGCGCTCGCTACACCTTC
.	TRBV5-8	TRBD2	TRBJ2-2	CASSPQSGGINGELFF	TGTGCCAGCAGCCCTCAAAGCGGGGGGATTAACGGGGAGCTGTTTTTT
once	TRBV19	.	TRBJ1-6	CASSIARNYNSPLHF	TGTGCCAGTAGTATAGCCCGGAACTATAATTCACCCCTCCACTTT
.	TRBV7-2	.	TRBJ1-5	CASSSRGGQPQHF	TGTGCCAGCAGCTCCCGAGGAGGACAGCCCCAGCATTTT
.	TRBV4-2	.	TRBJ1-6	CASSQEIGQINSPLHF	TGTGCCAGCAGCCAAGAAATCGGACAGATTAATTCACCCCTCCACTTT
.	TRBV27	TRBD1	TRBJ2-7	CASSTRTGGSKYF	TGTGCCAGCAGTACCCGGACAGGGGGTTCCAAGTACTTC
.	TRBV12-5	.	TRBJ2-5	CASGQEGLAGETQYF	TGTGCTAGTGGCCAGGAGGGGCTAGCTGGAGAGACCCAGTACTTC
.	TRBV6-1	.	TRBJ1-3	CASSEAMSSGNTIYF	TGTGCCAGCAGTGAAGCAATGAGTTCTGGAAACACCATATATTTT
.	TRBV7-2	TRBD1	TRBJ2-5	CASSLARGLETQYF	TGTGCCAGCAGCTTAGCGAGGGGGCTGGAGACCCAGTACTTC
.	TRBV2	.	TRBJ2-7	CASSGNYEQYF	TGTGCCAGCAGTGGTAATTACGAGCAGTACTTC
.	TRBV7-9	TRBD1	TRBJ1-6	CASSLGNMGTDNSPLHF	TGTGCCAGCAGCTTGGGAAACATGGGGACAGATAATTCACCCCTCCACTTT
.	TRBV9	.	TRBJ2-7	CASSVGPLAYEQYF	TGTGCCAGCAGCGTAGGGCCCCTAGCCTACGAGCAGTACTTC
once	TRBV9	.	TRBJ1-1	CASSVEDAGHRDTEAFF	TGTGCCAGCAGCGTAGAGGATGCGGGCCATAGGGACACTGAAGCTTTCTTT
.	TRBV19	TRBD2	TRBJ2-1	CASCPGSGANNEQFF	TGTGCCAGCTGCCCCGGAAGCGGGGCGAACAATGAGCAGTTCTTC
.	TRBV7-2	.	TRBJ1-5	CASSLVRQMGQPQHF	TGTGCCAGCAGCTTAGTCCGCCAGATGGGTCAGCCCCAGCATTTT
.	TRBV6-2/TRBV6-3	.	TRBJ1-1	CASSFRTDPVIRAFF	TGTGCCAGCAGTTTCAGGACGGACCCAGTTATCCGAGCTTTCTTT
.	TRBV7-9	TRBD1	TRBJ2-1	CASSGQGFYNEQFF	TGTGCCAGCAGCGGACAGGGTTTCTACAATGAGCAGTTCTTC
.	TRBV5-4	TRBD2	TRBJ2-3	CASSLPGGSTDTQYF	TGTGCCAGCAGCCTGCCGGGGGGTAGCACAGATACGCAGTATTTT
.	TRBV20-1	.	TRBJ1-4	CSARVVEKLFF	TGCAGTGCTAGAGTGGTTGAAAAACTGTTTTTT
.	TRBV7-2	.	TRBJ2-7	CASSLGDPTSSYEQYF	TGTGCCAGCAGCTTAGGAGACCCAACATCATCTTACGAGCAGTACTTC